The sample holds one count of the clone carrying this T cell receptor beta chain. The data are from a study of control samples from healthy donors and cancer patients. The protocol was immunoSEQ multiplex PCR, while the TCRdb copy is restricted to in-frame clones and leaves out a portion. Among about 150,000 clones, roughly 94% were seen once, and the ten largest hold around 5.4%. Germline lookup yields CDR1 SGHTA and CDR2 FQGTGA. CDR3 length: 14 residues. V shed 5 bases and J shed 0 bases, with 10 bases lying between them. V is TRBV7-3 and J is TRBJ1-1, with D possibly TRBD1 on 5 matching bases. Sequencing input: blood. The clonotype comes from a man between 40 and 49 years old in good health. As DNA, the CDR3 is TGTGCCAGCAGCCGAGACAGCCTGAACACTGAAGCTTTCTTT. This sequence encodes CASSRDSLNTEAFF.